These 30 T cell receptor beta chains came from one sample sequenced in a study of shared clonotypes between healthy human individuals. Clones were read by immunoSEQ multiplex PCR, and TCRdb kept only the in-frame ones, dropping some. Found here are 470,000 or so clones, roughly 80% of them singletons; the top ten hold approximately 12%. The sequencing sample was made of PBMCs. Every receptor here comes from a woman in her forties in good health. Some clones in this sample may be carry-over from other donors' samples.

The chain combines TRBV5-1 with TRBJ2-2, with D perhaps TRBD1 (5 bases). Germline V gene data show CDR1 as SGHRS and CDR2 as YFSETQ. Deletions cut 0 bases from V and 5 bases from J, with 11 bases between. The CDR3 contains 15 residues. The CDR3 protein is CASSLVGPGTGELFF. The CDR3 DNA reads as TGCGCCAGCAGCTTGGTGGGGCCGGGTACCGGGGAGCTGTTTTTT.

As regards this clone: One base separates it from a far larger clone, so it is likely a read error. Other DNA sequences in this sample translate to the same CDR3. The V gene is TRBV5-1, the J gene TRBJ2-7; D unclear. V was clipped by 0 bases and J by 0 bases, with 4 bases between them. The CDR3 length is 13 residues. Looked up from germline, CDR1 is SGHRS and CDR2 is YFSETQ. The DNA for the CDR3 is TGCGCCAGCAGCTTGGGCAGCTCCTACGAGCAGTACTTC. Translating gives CASSLGSSYEQYF.

The chain links TRBV5-1 to TRBJ2-2; 11 bases map to TRBD2. The CDR3 length is 16 residues. The germline CDR1 and CDR2 sequences are SGHRS and YFSETQ. V gave up 1 base and J gave up 4 bases; unmatched junction bases: 3. CDR3 DNA sequence: TGCGCCAGCAGCTTGACTAGCGGGAGTGGCACCGGGGAGCTGTTTTTT. Protein sequence: CASSLTSGSGTGELFF.

This chain links TRBV27 with TRBJ2-2; no clear D. V dropped 8 bases and J dropped 8 bases, with 21 bases sitting between them. The CDR3 contains 15 residues. Germline CDR1 is MNHEY and CDR2 is SMNVEV (reference sequence). For the CDR3, the DNA is TGTGCCAGCTCTTGGATGGCAGCTGGGCGGGGGGAGCTGTTTTTT. It codes for CASSWMAAGRGELFF.

This rearrangement joins TRBV5-6 to TRBJ2-1; 9 nucleotides align to TRBD2. J gave up 2 bases and V 4 bases, and 4 bases lay outside the gene matches. Germline V gene sequence: CDR1 SGHDT, CDR2 YYEEEE. This CDR3 is built from 15 residues. The CDR3 DNA sequence: TGTGCCAGCAGCGCGCTAGCGGGAACCTACAATGAGCAGTTCTTC. Protein product: CASSALAGTYNEQFF.

The rearrangement joins TRBV28 to TRBJ2-5; 8 nucleotides line up with TRBD2. Germline CDR1 and CDR2: MDHEN and SYDVKM. With V trimmed by 5 bases and J by 5 bases, 10 bases remained unmatched. This CDR3 comprises 15 residues. Here the CDR3 reads CASSAPGLGRETQYF. CDR3 bases: TGTGCCAGCAGTGCACCGGGACTAGGTCGGGAGACCCAGTACTTC.

Concerning this clone: A far larger clone is one nucleotide away, so this likely arose from a read error. V usage is TRBV28 and J usage is TRBJ1-2; TRBD1 is a possible D gene (5 bases). Germline V lookup: CDR1 MDHEN, CDR2 SYDVKM. The CDR3 is 15 residues long. The V gene lost 8 bases and the J gene lost 10 bases, with 26 bases spanning the gap. CDR3 sequence (DNA): TGTGCCAGCCTCGATTTCCCCGGGACGAGAAAAGACTACACCTTC. Its translation: CASLDFPGTRKDYTF.

J is TRBJ2-3 and V is TRBV4-1; 7 bases agree with TRBD2. The CDR3 is 16 amino acids. The V and J ends lost 0 bases and 4 bases, in that order; junction bases with no gene match: 7. Germline lookup yields CDR1 MGHRA and CDR2 YSYEKL. CDR3 amino acids: CASSQDRRGGADTQYF. The CDR3 DNA reads TGCGCCAGCAGCCAAGATCGTCGGGGAGGGGCAGATACGCAGTATTTT.

CDR3 amino acids: CAWSRTTEQFF. The CDR3 region has the DNA TGTGCCTGGAGTCGGACTACCGAGCAGTTCTTC. The chain has TRBV30 and TRBJ2-1, with a tentative D call TRBD2 (6 bases). The CDR3 covers 11 residues. The germline CDR1 and CDR2 sequences are GTSNPN and SVGIG (reference sequence). Trimming shortened V by 2 bases and J by 10 bases, and 9 bases separated the two germline ends.

The V gene is TRBV5-1, the J gene TRBJ2-3; the match to TRBD2 covers 7 bases. From germline, CDR1 is SGHRS and CDR2 YFSETQ. The J segment lost 4 bases and the V segment lost 4 bases, leaving 6 bases of the junction unmatched. CDR3 length: 14 amino acids. The DNA of the CDR3 is TGCGCCAGCAGCCGTGGACTAGAAGCAGATACGCAGTATTTT. Protein: CASSRGLEADTQYF.

Note on this clone: Given a far larger clone just one base away, this is likely a sequencing read error. The same CDR3 can be traced to other DNA sequences in this sample. V usage is TRBV6-5 and J usage is TRBJ1-2; a weak D match, TRBD1 (5 bases). The CDR3 totals 13 residues. From germline, CDR1 is MNHEY and CDR2 SVGAGI. Here the CDR3 reads CASQRGSTDGYTF. CDR3 sequence (DNA): TGTGCTAGCCAAAGGGGTTCTACGGACGGCTACACCTTC.

This sequence joins TRBV6-6 and TRBJ1-1; maybe TRBD1 (5 bases). This CDR3 spans 11 amino acids. The germline V gene has CDR1 MNHNY and CDR2 SVGAGI (reference sequence). The germline V and J ends were trimmed by 11 bases and 3 bases, with 10 bases remaining between them. CDR3 sequence: CAGGGYTEAFF. In DNA form, the CDR3 reads TGTGCCGGGGGGGGGTACACTGAAGCTTTCTTT.

This clone was picked up a small number of times. At one of its ends the junction is not consistent with the germline gene, which may arise from a read error. The CDR3 region is CASSEGLAGGQGTQYF. The DNA of the CDR3 is TGTGCCAGCAGTGAGGGACTAGCGGGAGGGCAAGGGACCCAGTACTTC. This sequence joins TRBV2 and TRBJ2-5, with TRBD2 matching over 16 bases. Germline CDR1 reads SNHLY; CDR2 reads FYNNEI. The CDR3 length is 16 residues.

The V gene is TRBV28, the J gene TRBJ2-3, with D perhaps matching TRBD2 (5 bases). There are 14 residues in the CDR3. The germline V and J ends were trimmed by 3 bases and 0 bases, with 7 bases remaining between them. Germline V gene data show CDR1 as MDHEN and CDR2 as SYDVKM. DNA of the CDR3: TGTGCCAGCAGTTTCGGGGATAGCACAGATACGCAGTATTTT. Translated, it gives CASSFGDSTDTQYF.

This clone was detected once. This probably arose from a read error, given a far larger clone one base away. The V call is TRBV11-2, the J call TRBJ2-7; 10 nucleotides agree with TRBD2. Germline V lookup: CDR1 SGHAT, CDR2 FQNNGV. The CDR3 covers 17 residues. CDR3 in DNA: TGTGCCAGCAGCATAGAACTAGCGGGGAGTGGGAGGGGCGAGCAGTACTTC. Protein product: CASSIELAGSGRGEQYF.

A word on this clone: A much more abundant neighbour one base away suggests this may be a read error. Other DNA sequences in this sample translate to the same CDR3. This chain connects TRBV5-1 to TRBJ2-5, with D perhaps TRBD2 (6 bases). The DNA end lines up better with TRBJ2-7; the J call may be wrong. The CDR3 contains 15 residues. Germline CDR1 reads SGHRS; CDR2 reads YFSETQ. For the CDR3, the DNA is TGCGCCAGCAGCTTGGTTTCGGGAGTGGGATACGAGCAGTACTTC. This translates into CASSLVSGVGYEQYF.

The chain employs TRBV7-2 and TRBJ1-3; D is uncertain. Germline CDR1 reads SGHTA; CDR2 reads FQGNSA. This CDR3 is built from 14 residues. V was pared by 5 bases and J by 3 bases, with 11 bases between. The CDR3 bases are TGTGCCAGCAGCCCTCAGGCGGGTGGAAACACCATATATTTT. Its translation is CASSPQAGGNTIYF.

The table lists this clone with a few counts. It is likely a read error: a sequence one base away is far more abundant. The chain recombines TRBV19 with TRBJ1-5, with unresolved D. The CDR3 contains 14 residues. Germline loops: CDR1 LNHDA, CDR2 SQIVND (reference sequence). The CDR3 protein is CASSTRTADQPQRF. CDR3 sequence (DNA): TGTGCCAGTAGTACCCGGACGGCGGATCAGCCCCAGCGTTTT.

CDR3 region: CAWSVDRHTHGGIGELFF. For the CDR3, the DNA is TGTGCCTGGAGTGTAGACCGACACACCCATGGCGGGATCGGGGAGCTGTTTTTT. The V call is TRBV30, the J call TRBJ2-2, with D possibly TRBD2 on 6 matching bases. The CDR3 sequence is 18 residues long. V lost 0 bases, J lost 7 bases, and 24 bases lay in between. CDR1 and CDR2 (germline): GTSNPN, SVGIG (reference sequence).

The chain is built from TRBV4-1 and TRBJ1-5; D remains ambiguous. CDR3 length equals 17 residues. The V gene's germline CDR1 is MGHRA and CDR2 YSYEKL. V lost 2 bases to trimming and J lost 0 bases, with 14 bases between them. The CDR3 region has the DNA TGCGCCAGCAGCCAACCCTTCGGACGGGATAGCAATCAGCCCCAGCATTTT. As protein: CASSQPFGRDSNQPQHF.

To note about this clone: The same CDR3 is also encoded by other DNA sequences in this sample. The chain links TRBV27 to TRBJ2-7; 7 bases match TRBD2. V was pared by 5 bases and J by 2 bases, with 3 bases of the junction left unmatched. Germline assignment: CDR1 MNHEY and CDR2 SMNVEV (reference sequence). The CDR3 spans 13 residues. CDR3 sequence reads: CASSPGRTYEQYF. DNA for the CDR3: TGTGCCAGCAGTCCCGGGAGGACCTACGAGCAGTACTTC.

Only a few counts were recorded for this clone. V is TRBV25-1 and J is TRBJ1-1; no clear D gene. The CDR3 extends over 12 amino acids. The germline CDR1 and CDR2 sequences are MGHDK and SYGVNS. Trimming cost V 4 bases and J 5 bases, with 8 bases left between them. CDR3 amino acids: CASSGHVTEAFF. DNA of the CDR3: TGTGCCAGCAGTGGACATGTAACTGAAGCTTTCTTT.

The chain employs TRBV25-1 and TRBJ1-4; maybe TRBD1 (6 bases). V was trimmed by 4 bases and J by 7 bases, leaving 13 bases between them. CDR1 is MGHDK, CDR2 SYGVNS, per germline. This CDR3 spans 14 amino acids. The CDR3 nucleotides read TGTGCCAGCAGTGTACAGGGTCGAGGTGAAAAACTGTTTTTT. Protein product: CASSVQGRGEKLFF.

Here the CDR3 DNA reads TGTGCCAGCTCACCAGTGAGTGGCGGCGTAACAGATACGCAGTATTTT. It codes for CASSPVSGGVTDTQYF. The chain carries TRBV18 and TRBJ2-3; D uncertain. CDR3 size: 16 residues. Germline-derived CDR1 and CDR2 are KGHSH and LQKENI. V was pared by 2 bases and J by 3 bases, with 15 bases between.

Remarks on this clone: A single base is all that separates this from a far larger clone, so a read error is likely. The V call is TRBV6-1, the J call TRBJ2-2; D unresolved. In germline, CDR1 is MNHNS, CDR2 SASEGT. The CDR3 has 13 amino acids. The V end was cut by 4 bases, the J end by 1 base, with 4 bases between. CDR3 in amino acids: CASSALNTGELFF. CDR3 sequence (DNA): TGTGCCAGCAGTGCCCTGAACACCGGGGAGCTGTTTTTT.

J is TRBJ2-6 and V is TRBV2; weak D call: TRBD1 (5 bases). The CDR3 has 15 amino acids. V dropped 7 bases and J dropped 1 base, with 11 bases sitting between them. Germline V gives CDR1 SNHLY, CDR2 FYNNEI. The CDR3 spells CASTNRNSGANVLTF. DNA for the CDR3: TGTGCCAGCACAAACAGGAATTCTGGGGCCAACGTCCTGACTTTC.

The chain couples TRBV5-1 to TRBJ2-7; D might be TRBD1 or TRBD2, each matching 5 bases. The CDR3 contains 14 residues. Germline V gene data show CDR1 as SGHRS and CDR2 as YFSETQ. With 4 bases removed from V and 3 bases from J, the gap between germline ends came to 14 bases. For the CDR3, the DNA is TGCGCCAGCAGCGAGGGACCGGTTTTCTACGAGCAGTACTTC. Translated: CASSEGPVFYEQYF.

Concerning this clone itself: Sequence at one end of the junction differs from germline and may be a read error. CDR3 amino acids: CASMARVQYGGTKPEVFF. The CDR3 DNA is TGCGCCAGCATGGCCAGGGTGCAATATGGGGGTACGAAACCCGAAGTTTTCTTT. This chain connects TRBV5-1 to TRBJ1-1, with D possibly matching TRBD1 (5 bases). Germline V gene data show CDR1 as SGHRS and CDR2 as YFSETQ. The CDR3 has 18 amino acids.

Concerning this clone itself: A far larger clone is only one base removed, so a read error is likely. Distinct nucleotide sequences in the sample also encode this CDR3. V gene TRBV10-2 combines with J gene TRBJ2-7; perhaps TRBD2 as D (6 bases). The germline CDR1 and CDR2 sequences are WSHSY and SAAADI. This CDR3 contains 12 residues. The CDR3, as DNA: TGCGCCAGCCACGGGAGCTCCTACGAGCAGTACTTT. It codes for CASHGSSYEQYF.

CDR3 DNA: TGCAGCGTCTCCAGGGGTTCTGGAAACACCATATATTTT. Protein: CSVSRGSGNTIYF. This chain links TRBV29-1 with TRBJ1-3, with D possibly matching TRBD1 (6 bases). V was pared by 6 bases and J by 1 base, with 10 bases between. CDR3 length: 13 residues. Germline V lookup: CDR1 SQVTM, CDR2 ANQGSEA.